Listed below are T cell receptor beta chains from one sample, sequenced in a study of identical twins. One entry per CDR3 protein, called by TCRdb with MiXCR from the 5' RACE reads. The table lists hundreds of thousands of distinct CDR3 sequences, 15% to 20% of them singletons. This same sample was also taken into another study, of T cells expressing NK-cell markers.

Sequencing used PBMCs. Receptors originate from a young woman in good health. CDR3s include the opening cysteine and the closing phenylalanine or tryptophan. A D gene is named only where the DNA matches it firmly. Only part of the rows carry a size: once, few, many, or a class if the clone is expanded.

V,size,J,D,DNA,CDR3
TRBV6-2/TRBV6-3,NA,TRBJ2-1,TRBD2,TGTGCCAGCAGTTACCGGCGGGAGGGCCGTAATGAGCAGTTCTTC,CASSYRREGRNEQFF
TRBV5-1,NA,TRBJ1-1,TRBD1,TGCGCCAGCAGCACTTCGAGGGGGCCGGCGAACACTGAAGCTTTCTTT,CASSTSRGPANTEAFF
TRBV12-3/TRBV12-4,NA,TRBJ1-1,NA,TGTGCCAGCATTCCTGCCAGGGGACGAGGGAGCACTGAAGCTTTCTTT,CASIPARGRGSTEAFF
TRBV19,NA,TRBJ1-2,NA,TGTGCCAGTCGAGTACGAGGGGAGGGCTATGGCTACACCTTC,CASRVRGEGYGYTF
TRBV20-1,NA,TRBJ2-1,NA,TGCAGTGCTAGAGGGTCGAGCTCGTGGGATGAGCAGTTCTTC,CSARGSSSWDEQFF
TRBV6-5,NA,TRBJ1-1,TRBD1,TGTGCCAGCAGTTACTCTTACGTAGACAGGGCTACCAAAGCTTTCTTT,CASSYSYVDRATKAFF
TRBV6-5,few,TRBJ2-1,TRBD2,TGTGCCAGCAGTTACTCCGGGACTAGCGGGGGCGATGAGCAGTTCTTC,CASSYSGTSGGDEQFF
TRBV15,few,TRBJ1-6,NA,TGTGCCACCAGCTTCCAGGTCGGGCGAAATTCACCCCTCCACTTT,CATSFQVGRNSPLHF
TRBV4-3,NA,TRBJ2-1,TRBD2,TGCGCCAGCAGCCAAGATGCTAGCGGGAGGTACAATGAGCAGTTCTTC,CASSQDASGRYNEQFF
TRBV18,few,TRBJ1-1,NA,TGTGCCAGCTCACGGGGTCCGAGAGAAGCTTTCTTT,CASSRGPREAFF
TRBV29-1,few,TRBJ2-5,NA,TGCAGCGTAGACCTTCTAGATTCTGTCCAAGAGACCCAGTACTTC,CSVDLLDSVQETQYF
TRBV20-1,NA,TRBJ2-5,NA,TGCAGTGCTTCCACCGGGACTTCCGAGACCCAGTACTTC,CSASTGTSETQYF
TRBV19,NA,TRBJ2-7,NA,TGTGCCAGCGGGTCAACAGTCCTGTATGCCGAGCAGTACTTC,CASGSTVLYAEQYF
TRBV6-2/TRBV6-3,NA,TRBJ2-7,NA,TGTGCCAGCAGTTCCCGCGTCCACGAGCAGTACTTC,CASSSRVHEQYF
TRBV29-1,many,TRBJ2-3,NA,TGCAGCGTTGAGGAGCGCCAGCGCCTAAGCACAGATACGCAGTATTTT,CSVEERQRLSTDTQYF
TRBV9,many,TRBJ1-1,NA,TGTGCCAGCAGCAGGGGGGGGGCCCAGGGGAACACTGAAGCTTTCTTT,CASSRGGAQGNTEAFF
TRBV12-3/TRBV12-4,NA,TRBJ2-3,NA,TGTGCCAGCACCCCTAGGGCCGAGGCCACAGATACGCAGTATTTT,CASTPRAEATDTQYF
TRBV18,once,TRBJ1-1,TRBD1,TGTGCCAGCTCACCATCTCTGACAGGGTTGCGTGCTTTCTTT,CASSPSLTGLRAFF
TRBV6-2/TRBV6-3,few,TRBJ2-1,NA,TGTGCCAGCAGTCCACCCGTTCAGCAGCAGTTCTTC,CASSPPVQQQFF
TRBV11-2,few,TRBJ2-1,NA,TGTGCCAGCAGCTTAGCTCCCCCCGATGAGCAGTTCTTC,CASSLAPPDEQFF
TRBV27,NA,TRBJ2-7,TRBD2,TGTGCCAGCAGACCTTTAGCGGGGAACTCCTACGAGCAGTACTTC,CASRPLAGNSYEQYF
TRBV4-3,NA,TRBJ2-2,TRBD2,TGCGCCAGCAGCCGAGGACTAGTTACAACCGGGGAGCTGTTTTTT,CASSRGLVTTGELFF
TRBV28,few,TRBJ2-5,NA,TGTGCCAGCGGACGATTACAAGCCCAAGAGACCCAGTACTTC,CASGRLQAQETQYF
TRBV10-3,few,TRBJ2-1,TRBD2,TGTGCCATCAGTGAGACTAGCGGGATCTACAATGAGCAGTTCTTC,CAISETSGIYNEQFF
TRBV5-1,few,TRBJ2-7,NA,TGCGCCAGCAGCTGGGGACACCCTTACGAGCAGTACTTC,CASSWGHPYEQYF
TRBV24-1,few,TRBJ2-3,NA,TGTGCCACCAGTGATGGGCGGAGGGGCACAGATACGCAGTATTTT,CATSDGRRGTDTQYF
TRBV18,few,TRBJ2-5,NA,TGTGCCAGCTCACTGGCACGGTACCAAGAGACCCAGTACTTC,CASSLARYQETQYF